A selection of T cell receptor beta chains follows, all from one sample in a study of molecular identifiers for immune sequencing clone quantification. TCRdb redid the calling of the PCR reads with MiXCR, one entry per CDR3 protein. Of 490,000 or so distinct CDR3 sequences listed, around 23% were seen once; the top ten hold around 0.8%. The sample was naive CD8+ T cells from blood, with Jurkat cell RNA spiked in. Source of these receptors: a human donor in good health. Some libraries in this study had Jurkat cell RNA spiked in. Both conserved end residues are part of each CDR3. The D gene is left open where the match is weak. Not all rows give a size; the values are once, few, many and, for expanded clones, a class.

J gene: TRBJ1-2; clone size: many; V gene: TRBV7-9; D gene: NA; CDR3 DNA: TGTGCCAGCAGCTTAGGGGGATTCTATGGCTACACCTTC; CDR3 protein: CASSLGGFYGYTF
J gene: TRBJ1-5; clone size: many; V gene: TRBV4-3; D gene: NA; CDR3 DNA: TGCGCCAGCAGCCAAGATTTTATCAGGGGTGGCGTCGGACAGCCCCAGCATTTT; CDR3 protein: CASSQDFIRGGVGQPQHF
J gene: TRBJ2-7; clone size: many; V gene: TRBV4-3; D gene: NA; CDR3 DNA: TGTGCCAGCAGTCAAGGACTATCCTACGAGCAGTACTTC; CDR3 protein: CASSQGLSYEQYF
J gene: TRBJ1-5; clone size: NA; V gene: TRBV28; D gene: NA; CDR3 DNA: TGTGCCAGCAGTTTATGGGCCGGAGGGTTGAGCAATCAGCCCCAGCATTTT; CDR3 protein: CASSLWAGGLSNQPQHF
J gene: TRBJ1-1; clone size: NA; V gene: TRBV6-5; D gene: TRBD1; CDR3 DNA: TGTGCCAGCAGGGGACAGGGGCCGCTACACACTGAAGCTTTCTTT; CDR3 protein: CASRGQGPLHTEAFF
J gene: TRBJ2-7; clone size: many; V gene: TRBV5-4; D gene: NA; CDR3 DNA: TGTGCCAGCAGCTTGTTAGGGAGTTCGCCGCCCGAGCAGTACTTC; CDR3 protein: CASSLLGSSPPEQYF
J gene: TRBJ2-3; clone size: NA; V gene: TRBV20-1; D gene: TRBD1; CDR3 DNA: TGCAGTGCTAGAGATCTTGGGACAGTACGCACAGATACGCAGTATTTT; CDR3 protein: CSARDLGTVRTDTQYF
J gene: TRBJ1-2; clone size: many; V gene: TRBV2; D gene: NA; CDR3 DNA: TGTGCCAGCAGTGAAGGTCGCCGCGATGGCTACACCTTC; CDR3 protein: CASSEGRRDGYTF
J gene: TRBJ2-7; clone size: few; V gene: TRBV5-5; D gene: NA; CDR3 DNA: TGTGCCAGCAGCTTGGACGGCAGGGGGGTCTACGAGCAGTACTTC; CDR3 protein: CASSLDGRGVYEQYF
J gene: TRBJ2-7; clone size: many; V gene: TRBV5-1; D gene: TRBD2; CDR3 DNA: TGCGCCAGCAGCGGGGGACTAGCGGGGAAGGGGATTTACGAGCAGTACTTC; CDR3 protein: CASSGGLAGKGIYEQYF
J gene: TRBJ1-1; clone size: few; V gene: TRBV27; D gene: TRBD1; CDR3 DNA: TGTGCCAGCAGTTTAACAGGTGGGACAGGGGGCACTGAAGCTTTCTTT; CDR3 protein: CASSLTGGTGGTEAFF
J gene: TRBJ1-1; clone size: few; V gene: TRBV2; D gene: NA; CDR3 DNA: TGTGCCAGCAGTGAAGCGGGCTTGGGGGCAACTGAAGCTTTCTTT; CDR3 protein: CASSEAGLGATEAFF
J gene: TRBJ1-5; clone size: NA; V gene: TRBV19; D gene: NA; CDR3 DNA: TGTGCCAGTAGTATTATCGGGAGCAATCAGCCCCAGCATTTT; CDR3 protein: CASSIIGSNQPQHF
J gene: TRBJ1-5; clone size: many; V gene: TRBV12-3/TRBV12-4; D gene: NA; CDR3 DNA: TGTGCCAGCACCCCGTCAGCTTATCAGCCCCAGCATTTT; CDR3 protein: CASTPSAYQPQHF
J gene: TRBJ2-3; clone size: NA; V gene: TRBV7-6; D gene: NA; CDR3 DNA: TGTGCCAGCAGCGCAAGTGTCTCCCCTACGCAGTATTTT; CDR3 protein: CASSASVSPTQYF
J gene: TRBJ2-7; clone size: many; V gene: TRBV7-6; D gene: NA; CDR3 DNA: TGTGCCAGCAGCTTAGACGGATCTGGCCGATACGAGCAGTACTTC; CDR3 protein: CASSLDGSGRYEQYF
J gene: TRBJ2-7; clone size: few; V gene: TRBV7-6; D gene: TRBD2; CDR3 DNA: TGTGCCAGCAGCTTAGGGACTAGCGACTCCTACGAGCAGTACTTC; CDR3 protein: CASSLGTSDSYEQYF
J gene: TRBJ2-7; clone size: NA; V gene: TRBV5-1; D gene: TRBD1; CDR3 DNA: TGCGCCAGCAGCTTGCCCCCGACAGGGGCCGACTACGAGCAGTACTTC; CDR3 protein: CASSLPPTGADYEQYF
J gene: TRBJ2-3; clone size: few; V gene: TRBV19; D gene: NA; CDR3 DNA: TGTGCCAGTAGCACACGCTCAGTGGCCTTCACAGATACGCAGTATTTT; CDR3 protein: CASSTRSVAFTDTQYF
J gene: TRBJ2-7; clone size: few; V gene: TRBV7-9; D gene: NA; CDR3 DNA: TGTGCCAGCAGCACGGCACAGGGAGTTCTCCACGAGCAGTACTTC; CDR3 protein: CASSTAQGVLHEQYF
J gene: TRBJ2-7; clone size: few; V gene: TRBV5-6; D gene: TRBD2; CDR3 DNA: TGTGCCAGCAGCTTGGTTAGCGGGGTCTACGAGCAGTACTTC; CDR3 protein: CASSLVSGVYEQYF
J gene: TRBJ2-5; clone size: many; V gene: TRBV20-1; D gene: NA; CDR3 DNA: TGCAGTGCTGGAGCGGATGAGCAAGAGACCCAGTACTTC; CDR3 protein: CSAGADEQETQYF
J gene: TRBJ2-1; clone size: few; V gene: TRBV28; D gene: NA; CDR3 DNA: TGTGCCAGCAGTCCGCCGGGACCGCCGAGCTCCTACAATGAGCAGTTCTTC; CDR3 protein: CASSPPGPPSSYNEQFF
J gene: TRBJ2-1; clone size: NA; V gene: TRBV11-2; D gene: TRBD2; CDR3 DNA: TGTGCCAGCAGCTTTAGGACTAGCGGGTTTGGTGAGCAGTTCTTC; CDR3 protein: CASSFRTSGFGEQFF
J gene: TRBJ2-7; clone size: NA; V gene: TRBV27; D gene: TRBD2; CDR3 DNA: TGTGCCAGCAGTTTAACGGGAGGAGTGGATGAGCAGTACTTC; CDR3 protein: CASSLTGGVDEQYF
J gene: TRBJ1-1; clone size: NA; V gene: TRBV24-1; D gene: TRBD1; CDR3 DNA: TGTGCCACCAGTGATTCGGGACAGGGGAGCACTGAAGCTTTCTTT; CDR3 protein: CATSDSGQGSTEAFF
J gene: TRBJ2-7; clone size: many; V gene: TRBV20-1; D gene: TRBD2; CDR3 DNA: TGCAGTGCTACAGGACTAGCGGGGGAGAGATACGAGCAGTACTTC; CDR3 protein: CSATGLAGERYEQYF
J gene: TRBJ2-5; clone size: NA; V gene: TRBV4-3; D gene: NA; CDR3 DNA: TGCGCCAGCAGCCAAGATTTGACTAACGACCGAGAGACCCAGTACTTC; CDR3 protein: CASSQDLTNDRETQYF
J gene: TRBJ1-5; clone size: few; V gene: TRBV27; D gene: NA; CDR3 DNA: TGTGCCAGCAGTCCCTCTCCAGATAGCAATCAGCCCCAGCATTTT; CDR3 protein: CASSPSPDSNQPQHF
J gene: TRBJ2-1; clone size: many; V gene: TRBV7-9; D gene: NA; CDR3 DNA: TGTGCCAGCAGCGCCCCGCCTCTTACTGAGCAGTTCTTC; CDR3 protein: CASSAPPLTEQFF
J gene: TRBJ2-5; clone size: few; V gene: TRBV4-1; D gene: TRBD2; CDR3 DNA: TGCGCCAGCAGCCACGGGACTAGCGGGAGCTGGGAAGAGACCCAGTACTTC; CDR3 protein: CASSHGTSGSWEETQYF
J gene: TRBJ2-7; clone size: many; V gene: TRBV27; D gene: TRBD2; CDR3 DNA: TGTGCCAGCAGTTTGCTAGCGGGCACCTACGAGCAGTACTTC; CDR3 protein: CASSLLAGTYEQYF
J gene: TRBJ2-3; clone size: many; V gene: TRBV6-2/TRBV6-3; D gene: NA; CDR3 DNA: TGTGCCAGCAGTTCGGCGGGACAGACAGATACGCAGTATTTT; CDR3 protein: CASSSAGQTDTQYF
J gene: TRBJ2-6; clone size: many; V gene: TRBV7-9; D gene: NA; CDR3 DNA: TGTGCCAGCAGCTTAGGGCTGGCGGGGGCCAACGTCCTGACTTTC; CDR3 protein: CASSLGLAGANVLTF